The present TCR beta chain was sequenced within a study of CD8+ T cells in alopecia areata. Described treatment: oral pan-JAK inhibitor, 5-10 mg twice daily. This CDR3 contains 14 residues. Trimming removed 3 bases at V and 7 bases at J, with 16 bases between. The germline CDR1 and CDR2 sequences are SGHNT and YYREEE (reference sequence). Reverse transcription of extracted RNA yielded cDNA, which provided the sequencing template. Here immunoSEQ multiplex PCR was the method, and the copy in TCRdb shows in-frame clones only, minus some. The table lists 150,000 or so clones, less than 75% of them singletons. This clone was seen only a few times.

The chain is built from TRBV5-4 and TRBJ1-1; perhaps TRBD1 as D (6 bases). The sequence was collected from a human donor with alopecia areata. This material consisted of CD4+ T cells sorted from blood, taken around week 55, from a patient treated with tofacitinib. The CDR3 reads CASSWGTWSNEAFF. CDR3 bases: TGTGCCAGCAGCTGGGGGACATGGAGTAATGAAGCTTTCTTT.